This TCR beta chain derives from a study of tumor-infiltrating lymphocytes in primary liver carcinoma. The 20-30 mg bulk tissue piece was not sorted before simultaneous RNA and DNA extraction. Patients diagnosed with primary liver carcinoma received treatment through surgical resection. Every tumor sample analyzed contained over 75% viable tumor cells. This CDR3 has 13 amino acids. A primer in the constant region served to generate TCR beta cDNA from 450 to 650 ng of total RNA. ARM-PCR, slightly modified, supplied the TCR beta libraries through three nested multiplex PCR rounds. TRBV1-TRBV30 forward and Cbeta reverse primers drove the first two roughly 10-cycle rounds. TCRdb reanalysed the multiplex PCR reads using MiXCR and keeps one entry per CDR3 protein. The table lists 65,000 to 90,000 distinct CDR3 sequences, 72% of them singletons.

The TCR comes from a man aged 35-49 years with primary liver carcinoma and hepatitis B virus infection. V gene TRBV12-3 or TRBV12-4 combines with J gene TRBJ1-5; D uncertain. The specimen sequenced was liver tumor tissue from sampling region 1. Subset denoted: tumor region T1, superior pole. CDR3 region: CANSADSNQPQHF. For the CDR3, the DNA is TGTGCTAACAGCGCGGACAGCAATCAGCCCCAGCATTTT.